This entry is about one T cell receptor beta chain. At one of its ends the junction is not consistent with the germline gene, which may arise from a read error. The germline V gene encodes CDR1 MNHEY and CDR2 SVGAGI. The CDR3 length is 13 residues. This entry is derived from a study of tumor-infiltrating lymphocytes in primary liver carcinoma. TCR beta cDNA was made from 400 to 600 ng total RNA with a constant-region primer. What produced the TCR beta libraries was three nested multiplex PCR rounds using slightly modified ARM-PCR. Researchers ran the first two PCR rounds for approximately 9 cycles each with TRBV1-TRBV30 forward primers and a C-beta reverse primer. TCRdb ran MiXCR on the multiplex PCR reads and lists one entry per CDR3 protein. The sample consists of 90,000 to 150,000 distinct CDR3 sequences, 55% to 70% of them appearing once. Bulk tissue was left unsorted, and RNA and DNA were co-extracted from about 20-30 mg of it.

The TCR sequence derives from a woman in her sixties or seventies with primary liver carcinoma and hepatitis B virus infection. Sequencing input: tumor-adjacent normal liver tissue. The chain recombines TRBV6-5 with TRBJ1-2; 9 nucleotides agree with TRBD1. CDR3 loop: CVSRPNRGLGYTF. The CDR3 bases are TGTGTCAGCAGACCGAACAGGGGGCTTGGCTACACCTTC.